These 6 T cell receptor beta chains originate from one sample sequenced in a study of blood T cells in healthy people across ages. PCR was performed a second time for about 7 to 12 cycles using a sample-barcoded 5' primer and a J-beta primer mix. Using its own MiXCR run on the 5' RACE reads, TCRdb lists one record per CDR3 protein. This table holds about 320,000 distinct CDR3 sequences, roughly 26% found once. The material sequenced was blood. These receptors were taken from a woman in her 70s in good health.

This clonotype came up many times. V is TRBV20-1 and J is TRBJ2-7; possibly TRBD2 for D (6 bases). In germline, CDR1 is DFQATT, CDR2 SNEGSKA (reference sequence). The CDR3 has 11 residues. Trimming cost V 5 bases and J 3 bases, with 8 bases left between them. The CDR3 protein is CSARGYYEQYF. The CDR3 DNA is TGCAGTGCTCGGGGGTACTACGAGCAGTACTTC.

The V gene is TRBV10-2, the J gene TRBJ1-1; maybe TRBD1 (5 bases). There are 13 residues in the CDR3. From germline, CDR1 is WSHSY and CDR2 SAAADI. The V end was cut by 8 bases, the J end by 1 base, with 11 bases between. The CDR3 DNA reads TGCGCCAGCTGTCTCGGGGGGAACACTGAAGCTTTCTTT. This codes for CASCLGGNTEAFF.

The chain uses TRBV3-1 and TRBJ2-5; 7 positions agree with TRBD1. The DNA end lines up better with TRBJ2-7; the J call may be wrong. The CDR3 totals 16 residues. Germline CDR1 LGHDT, CDR2 YNNKEL (reference sequence). The CDR3 DNA reads as TGTGCCAGCAGCCAACCGAGGGACAGCCTAACCTACGAGCAGTACTTC. Its protein is CASSQPRDSLTYEQYF.

CDR3 in amino acids: CSVVGTSGANEQFF. The CDR3, as DNA: TGCAGCGTTGTCGGGACTAGCGGGGCTAATGAGCAGTTCTTC. The V and J genes are TRBV29-1 and TRBJ2-1, with 13 bases that match TRBD2. This CDR3 region has 14 residues. Germline assignment: CDR1 SQVTM and CDR2 ANQGSEA. V was clipped by 4 bases and J by 7 bases; unmatched bases: 4.

This clonotype appeared a few times. The V and J genes are TRBV7-9 and TRBJ2-1, with 12 bases identical to TRBD1. The germline CDR1 and CDR2 sequences are SEHNR and FQNEAQ (reference sequence). The V segment lost 4 bases and the J segment 7 bases; nucleotides outside the gene matches: 5. CDR3 length: 15 residues. Here the CDR3 reads CASSSGQGASNEQFF. In DNA form, the CDR3 reads TGTGCCAGCAGCTCGGGACAGGGGGCGAGTAATGAGCAGTTCTTC.

This clonotype appeared a few times. V is TRBV4-1 and J is TRBJ2-7; TRBD1 or TRBD2 may be the D gene (5 bases each). This CDR3 has 16 amino acids. V was trimmed by 0 bases and J by 2 bases, leaving 14 bases between them. The germline V gene encodes CDR1 MGHRA and CDR2 YSYEKL. The CDR3 region has the DNA TGCGCCAGCAGCCAAGATCTTTCGGGACGAGCCTACGAGCAGTACTTC. Translation gives CASSQDLSGRAYEQYF.